The 3 T cell receptor beta chains below all came from one sample that was sequenced in a study of blood T cell repertoires in COVID-19. The data were produced by immunoSEQ multiplex PCR, yet TCRdb's version contains in-frame clones alone and is incomplete. The sample has about 230,000 clones, about nine tenths seen once; the top ten hold roughly 2.5%. The sequencing sample was made of peripheral blood. All receptors derive from a man aged 25 to 40 with COVID-19, enrolled during active disease.

The J gene is TRBJ2-3, the V gene TRBV5-5; TRBD2 aligns across 7 bases. J gave up 2 bases and V 2 bases, and 8 bases lay outside the gene matches. The CDR3 is 16 residues long. Germline-derived CDR1 and CDR2 are SGHKS and YYEKEE (reference sequence). The DNA of the CDR3 is TGTGCCAGCAGCTTTCAGCGGGGATCGCTCACAGATACGCAGTATTTT. It codes for CASSFQRGSLTDTQYF.

This clone has only one observation. This chain connects TRBV20-1 to TRBJ2-7; the D is unclear. Per germline, CDR1 DFQATT and CDR2 SNEGSKA (reference sequence). V was clipped by 5 bases and J by 3 bases, with 8 bases between them. The CDR3 is 11 amino acids. The CDR3 loop reads CSALSYYEQYF. The DNA for the CDR3 is TGCAGTGCTCTCTCCTACTACGAGCAGTACTTC.

The gene calls are TRBV23-1 and TRBJ1-5, with D tentatively TRBD1 (5 bases). TRBV23-1 is labeled an ORF, and its function is uncertain. The CDR3 is 18 residues long. V lost 0 bases to trimming and J lost 1 base, with 16 bases between them. CDR3 region: CASSQSWAARASNQPQHF. The CDR3 DNA follows: TGCGCCAGCAGTCAATCTTGGGCTGCCAGGGCGAGCAATCAGCCCCAGCATTTT.